Listed below are T cell receptor beta chains from one sample, sequenced in a study of cytomegalovirus exposure and HLA in healthy donors. Assay used: immunoSEQ multiplex PCR; TCRdb lists only in-frame clones, some missing. The repertoire holds approximately 170,000 clones, with 85% as singletons. Sequencing was done on a sample of PBMCs. These receptors originate from a boy between 2 and 10 years old in good health and CMV-seronegative. The CDR3 runs from the conserved cysteine through the conserved F or W. A D gene is named only where the DNA matches it firmly.

CDR3nt,CDR3aa,v_gene,d_gene,j_gene
TGTGCCAGCAGCGGGACACAGTACCAAGAGACCCAGTACTTC,CASSGTQYQETQYF,TRBV13,.,TRBJ2-5
TGCAGCGTCGATGGACAGGGGACAGATACGCAGTATTTT,CSVDGQGTDTQYF,TRBV29-1,TRBD1,TRBJ2-3
TGTGCCAGCAGCCGCACGTGGGGCAGAACTTTCCAAGAGACCCAGTACTTC,CASSRTWGRTFQETQYF,TRBV7-3,.,TRBJ2-5
TGTGCCAGCAGCCAGAGACAAGCGGGAGGCTACGAGCAGTACTTC,CASSQRQAGGYEQYF,TRBV4-2,TRBD2,TRBJ2-7
TGTGCCAGCAGTTTATGGACTAGCGGGGGTCAACATAGCACAGATACGCAGTATTTT,CASSLWTSGGQHSTDTQYF,TRBV27,TRBD2,TRBJ2-3
TGCAGCGTCGAAGGGCTAGCGGGGGCAGGTACGCAGTATTTT,CSVEGLAGAGTQYF,TRBV29-1,TRBD2,TRBJ2-3
TGTGCCACGGTAGCGGGGGGCACAGATACGCAGTATTTT,CATVAGGTDTQYF,TRBV6-5,TRBD2,TRBJ2-3
TGTGCCAGTAGTGCCTTTAAAGGGACAGGTTCGTACCAAGAGACCCAGTACTTC,CASSAFKGTGSYQETQYF,TRBV19,TRBD1,TRBJ2-5
TGTGCCAGCAGCACAGGGGGGCAGGGCTTTGAGACCCAGTACTTC,CASSTGGQGFETQYF,TRBV7-2,TRBD1,TRBJ2-5
TGTGCCAGCAGTCCCCCCCTTAGCGGGGGAATTTCGCCCGACAATGAGCAGTTCTTC,CASSPPLSGGISPDNEQFF,TRBV28,TRBD2,TRBJ2-1
TGTGCCAGCAGCCGACAGAATTTTAATGTGGATACGCAGTATTTT,CASSRQNFNVDTQYF,TRBV11-2,.,TRBJ2-3